This TCR beta chain was captured by sequencing in a study of radiotherapy plus CTLA-4 blockade in lung cancer. Notes on the study in general: Expansion of tumor-derived TCR clones was observed in blood after radiotherapy plus ipilimumab.

Losses at the gene ends were 0 bases for V and 1 base for J; bases not matched to a gene: 5. Germline V lookup: CDR1 LGHNA, CDR2 YSLEER. The CDR3 consists of 16 residues. Clones were sequenced by immunoSEQ multiplex PCR, and TCRdb holds only the in-frame ones, with some missing. The sample includes more than 80,000 clones, 85% of them seen just once. This clone showed up just once. Its antigen is undetermined. V and J are TRBV4-3 and TRBJ2-5; 7 nucleotides agree with TRBD1. The receptor was derived from a human donor with non-small cell lung cancer that progressed on radiotherapy plus ipilimumab. Some clones in this sample may be carry-over from other donors' samples. Sequences were derived from peripheral blood, sampled from a patient treated with radiotherapy plus ipilimumab. CDR3 nucleotides: TGCGCCAGCAGCCAAGACGGGACAGTCCCCCAAGAGACCCAGTACTTC. This sequence encodes CASSQDGTVPQETQYF.